This T cell receptor (beta chain) originates from a study of cytomegalovirus exposure and HLA in healthy donors. Though probably carrying unrecorded immune exposures, donors were nominally healthy at sampling. The CDR3 sequence is 12 residues long. Germline V lookup: CDR1 MDHEN, CDR2 SYDVKM. V dropped 3 bases and J dropped 10 bases, with 13 bases sitting between them. The study ran its PCR with 60 Vbeta and 13 Jbeta primers. Here immunoSEQ multiplex PCR was the method, and the copy in TCRdb shows in-frame clones only, minus some. The repertoire has 85,000 to 100,000 clones, about 81% of them found once; the top ten carry roughly 4.3%.

The material sequenced was PBMCs. This sequence joins TRBV28 and TRBJ2-7, with a weak D call TRBD2 (5 bases). This receptor was obtained from a woman aged 40 to 50 in good health and CMV-seropositive. CDR3 residues: CASSFIEGIQYF. Here the CDR3 DNA reads TGTGCCAGCAGTTTTATTGAGGGTATCCAGTACTTC. Variable domain in full (rest from reference TRBV28 and TRBJ2-7): DVKVTQSSRYLVKRTGEKVFLECVQDMDHENMFWYRQDPGLGLRLIYFSYDVKMKEKGDIPEGYSVSREKKERFSLILESASTNQTSMYLCASSFIEGIQYFGPGTRLTVT.